Listed here are 32 T cell receptor beta chains from one sample, sequenced in a study of shared clonotypes between healthy human individuals (dated by TCRdb to about 2020). Library creation used the immunoSEQ multiplex PCR assay. TCRdb retrieved this table from immuneACCESS and kept in-frame rearrangements only. Not all clones are present; in checked studies, unresolved V genes account for under half, and no reason is known for the remainder. The sample contains around 2,000,000 clones, over 85% of them found a single time. The top ten clonotypes cover roughly 1% of the sample. CD8 naive samples were CD45RO-negative cells positively selected for CCR7, giving a CD45RA+CCR7+ population that excluded TemRA cells. Material for sequencing was naive CD8+ T cells sorted from blood. The cell subset or site label, read with the paper, signifies: CD45RA+CCR7+. These TCRs come from a man aged 18 to 30 in good health.

The chain is built from TRBV10-3 and TRBJ2-7, with D unresolved. The CDR3 covers 13 residues. The V gene's germline CDR1 is ENHRY and CDR2 SYGVKD. V was trimmed by 2 bases and J by 2 bases, leaving 7 bases between them. CDR3 sequence (DNA): TGTGCCATCAGTGAGCCCAGCGCCTACGAGCAGTACTTC. Translation: CAISEPSAYEQYF.

The chain couples TRBV30 to TRBJ2-5, with D maybe TRBD1 (5 bases). The CDR3 contains 14 residues. Germline V gene sequence: CDR1 GTSNPN, CDR2 SVGIG (reference sequence). V was shortened by 1 base and J by 2 bases, with 11 bases between the two germline ends. CDR3 region: CAWSEGIEQETQYF. The CDR3 DNA reads TGTGCCTGGAGTGAGGGGATCGAACAAGAGACCCAGTACTTC.

The chain has TRBV6-6 and TRBJ2-5, with TRBD2 matching 7 bases. CDR3 length: 13 amino acids. The germline V gene has CDR1 MNHNY and CDR2 SVGAGI (reference sequence). V shed 8 bases and J 3 bases; nucleotides not matched to a gene: 6. DNA of the CDR3: TGTGCCAGCGGGGCCGGGGGGAAAGAGACCCAGTACTTC. This sequence encodes CASGAGGKETQYF.

V and J are TRBV6-1 and TRBJ2-5, with a possible D match to TRBD2 (6 bases). This CDR3 comprises 15 residues. Germline V gives CDR1 MNHNS, CDR2 SASEGT. The ends were cut back, 10 bases at V and 0 bases at J, with 18 bases in the middle. CDR3 in amino acids: CAIVTKRDYQETQYF. CDR3 sequence (DNA): TGTGCCATCGTCACCAAACGGGACTACCAAGAGACCCAGTACTTC.

J is TRBJ1-5 and V is TRBV15; D possibly corresponds to TRBD1 (5 bases). V shed 0 bases and J shed 3 bases, with 12 bases lying between them. The germline CDR1 and CDR2 sequences are LNHNV and YYDKDF (reference sequence). The CDR3 is made up of 16 amino acids. The CDR3 nucleotides read TGTGCCACCAGCAGAGATCCCCCAGGGAACAATCAGCCCCAGCATTTT. This encodes CATSRDPPGNNQPQHF.

The chain links TRBV4-3 to TRBJ2-7, with 10 bases fitting TRBD2. V was pared by 3 bases and J by 3 bases, with 8 bases of the junction left unmatched. From germline, CDR1 is LGHNA and CDR2 YSLEER. The CDR3 spans 16 residues. The CDR3 nucleotides are TGCGCCAGCAGCCAGACCGGGACTAGCGTGATCTACGAGCAGTACTTC. It encodes CASSQTGTSVIYEQYF.

The chain is built from TRBV29-1 and TRBJ1-2; TRBD1 might be the D (6 bases). The CDR3 is 14 residues long. Trimming removed 6 bases at V and 5 bases at J, with 19 bases between. Germline CDR1 and CDR2: SQVTM and ANQGSEA. The CDR3 DNA reads as TGCAGCGTCTCTGGAGGGGGGCCCGGGTATGGCTACACCTTC. Protein sequence: CSVSGGGPGYGYTF. The full variable domain, in which reference TRBV29-1 and TRBJ1-2 provide the parts outside the CDR3, is SAVISQKPSRDICQRGTSLTIQCQVDSQVTMMFWYRQQPGQSLTLIATANQGSEATYESGFVIDKFPISRPNLTFSTLTVSNMSPEDSSIYLCSVSGGGPGYGYTFGSGTRLTVV.

Here the CDR3 DNA reads TGTGCCAGCAGCCCGCTAGCAGTCACAGATACGCAGTATTTT. Its protein product is CASSPLAVTDTQYF. The chain links TRBV6-6 to TRBJ2-3, with D tentatively TRBD2 (5 bases). Trimming stripped 6 bases from V and 2 bases from J, with 12 bases between. Germline-derived CDR1 and CDR2 are MNHNY and SVGAGI (reference sequence). The CDR3 consists of 14 residues.

In the case of this clone: This sample includes further DNA sequences coding for the same CDR3. The V gene is TRBV4-1, the J gene TRBJ2-7; D might be TRBD1 (6 bases). The CDR3 contains 14 residues. The V gene lost 4 bases and the J gene lost 0 bases, with 10 bases spanning the gap. CDR1 and CDR2 from the germline V gene are MGHRA and YSYEKL. In DNA form, the CDR3 reads TGCGCCAGCAGCCTAGGACAGTTCTCCTACGAGCAGTACTTC. It codes for CASSLGQFSYEQYF.

The chain carries TRBV6-5 and TRBJ2-3; no reliable D call. This CDR3 region has 12 residues. Trimming took 4 bases from V and 7 from J, leaving 9 bases between them. Germline V gene lookup returns CDR1 MNHEY and CDR2 SVGAGI. The CDR3 spells CASSSDTHTQYF. CDR3 DNA: TGTGCCAGCAGTTCCGACACGCATACGCAGTATTTT.

The V call is TRBV7-9, the J call TRBJ2-3; no firm D call. The ends were cut back, 4 bases at V and 2 bases at J, with 7 bases in the middle. From germline, CDR1 is SEHNR and CDR2 FQNEAQ (reference sequence). This CDR3 has 13 residues. In DNA, the CDR3 is TGTGCCAGCAGCTCGACGGACACAGATACGCAGTATTTT. It codes for CASSSTDTDTQYF.

A note on this clone: Additional DNA sequences in this sample encode the identical CDR3. The V gene is TRBV4-1, the J gene TRBJ1-2, with D uncertain. V lost 0 bases and J lost 3, with 5 bases in between. The CDR3 spans 13 residues. The germline gives CDR1 MGHRA, CDR2 YSYEKL. CDR3: CASSQDRDYGYTF. In DNA form, the CDR3 reads TGCGCCAGCAGCCAAGATCGGGACTATGGCTACACCTTC.

Turning to this clone: The junction departs from germline at one end; a sequencing error may be responsible. This chain links TRBV4-2 with TRBJ2-7; D is unresolved. This CDR3 is 14 amino acids long. The germline V gene encodes CDR1 LGHNA and CDR2 YNFKEQ. CDR3 nucleotides: TGTGCCAGCAGACAAGTAACGGCCGCCTACGAGCAGTACTTC. Its protein is CASRQVTAAYEQYF.

The chain links TRBV6-5 to TRBJ1-5, with 8 bases matching TRBD1. V was pared by 7 bases and J by 5 bases, with 7 bases of the junction left unmatched. Germline loops: CDR1 MNHEY, CDR2 SVGAGI. This CDR3 has 14 residues. The CDR3 sequence is CASKAQGGDQPQHF. CDR3 nucleotide sequence: TGTGCCAGCAAGGCACAGGGGGGGGATCAGCCCCAGCATTTT.

The V and J genes are TRBV27 and TRBJ2-3, with TRBD1 matching over 9 bases. From germline, CDR1 is MNHEY and CDR2 SMNVEV (reference sequence). The CDR3 totals 14 residues. Trimming removed 7 bases from V and 6 bases from J; junction bases left unmatched: 8. The CDR3 nucleotides read TGTGCCAGCACTCAACAGGGGGCGGTGGATACGCAGTATTTT. Translated, it gives CASTQQGAVDTQYF.

This clone was observed once. V usage is TRBV9 and J usage is TRBJ2-3; no clear D gene. The germline V and J ends were trimmed by 4 bases and 2 bases, with 14 bases remaining between them. The CDR3 covers 15 residues. Looked up from germline, CDR1 is SGDLS and CDR2 is YYNGEE. The CDR3 DNA sequence: TGTGCCAGCAGCCCAATGTCCGGATACACAGATACGCAGTATTTT. Protein product: CASSPMSGYTDTQYF.

The chain combines TRBV11-2 with TRBJ1-5; D not resolved. This CDR3 has 13 residues. V was pared by 0 bases and J by 5 bases, with 5 bases between. The germline CDR1 and CDR2 sequences are SGHAT and FQNNGV. CDR3 sequence reads: CASSLEGDQPQHF. Here the CDR3 DNA reads TGTGCCAGCAGCTTAGAGGGAGATCAGCCCCAGCATTTT.

This chain joins TRBV4-3 and TRBJ2-1; 9 bases fit TRBD2. Per germline, CDR1 LGHNA and CDR2 YSLEER. The CDR3 totals 15 residues. V lost 2 bases to trimming and J lost 5 bases; unmatched junction nucleotides: 4. The CDR3 spells CASSQRLAADNEQFF. The CDR3 DNA reads as TGCGCCAGCAGCCAACGACTAGCGGCCGACAATGAGCAGTTCTTC.

This clone was counted a few times. At one boundary the junction diverges from the germline segment, which might be a read error. The chain links TRBV30 to TRBJ1-1, with D possibly TRBD1 on 5 matching bases. The CDR3 is 13 residues long. Germline loops: CDR1 GTSNPN, CDR2 SVGIG (reference sequence). Here the CDR3 reads CAFIDGGNAEAFF. The CDR3 DNA is TGTGCCTTCATCGACGGGGGGAACGCTGAAGCTTTCTTT.

This chain links TRBV4-1 with TRBJ1-1, with D unclear. Trimming stripped 3 bases from V and 3 bases from J, with 8 bases between. Germline CDR1 and CDR2: MGHRA and YSYEKL. CDR3 length: 13 amino acids. The CDR3 DNA follows: TGCGCCAGCAGCCAGCTCCGGGACACTGAAGCTTTCTTT. It translates to CASSQLRDTEAFF.

The chain has TRBV14 and TRBJ2-7; D perhaps matches TRBD1 (5 bases). V lost 8 bases, J lost 3 bases, and 11 bases lay in between. The germline V gene encodes CDR1 SGHDN and CDR2 FVKESK. The CDR3 has 12 residues. The CDR3 loop is CASGAIGYEQYF. CDR3 nucleotides: TGTGCCAGCGGGGCCATAGGCTACGAGCAGTACTTC.

This chain joins TRBV5-6 and TRBJ2-3; unclear D gene. CDR3 size: 11 residues. V was clipped by 4 bases and J by 6 bases, with 6 bases between them. Germline V gene sequence: CDR1 SGHDT, CDR2 YYEEEE. The CDR3 loop reads CASSGGDTQYF. In DNA form, the CDR3 reads TGTGCCAGCAGCGGCGGTGATACGCAGTATTTT.

The rearrangement links TRBV6-5 to TRBJ2-7, with TRBD1 matching over 8 bases. The CDR3 has 13 residues. Germline lookup yields CDR1 MNHEY and CDR2 SVGAGI. V lost 5 bases and J lost 3; bases outside the gene matches: 3. The CDR3 sequence is CASSTTGGYEQYF. DNA of the CDR3: TGTGCCAGCAGTACTACAGGGGGCTACGAGCAGTACTTC.

The chain links TRBV1 to TRBJ2-3; the table calls TRBD1, which could not be checked here. TRBV1 is a documented pseudogene. The CDR3 sequence is 16 residues long. The chain's CDR3 is CTSSQDLDTAGDTQYF. DNA for the CDR3: TGCACCAGCAGCCAAGATTTGGACACCGCCGGGGATACGCAGTATTTT.

V and J are TRBV5-6 and TRBJ2-5; TRBD1 matches 7 bases. This CDR3 is built from 14 residues. V gave up 3 bases and J gave up 5 bases; unmatched junction bases: 7. CDR1 and CDR2 (germline): SGHDT, YYEEEE. The CDR3 nucleotides are TGTGCCAGCAGCTCCGACAGGGTTCACGAGACCCAGTACTTC. Protein product: CASSSDRVHETQYF.

The chain is built from TRBV5-6 and TRBJ2-7, with 8 bases that match TRBD2. The CDR3 is made up of 14 amino acids. Per germline, CDR1 SGHDT and CDR2 YYEEEE. V lost 1 base to trimming and J lost 7 bases; unmatched junction nucleotides: 7. The CDR3 DNA reads as TGTGCCAGCAGCTTGCGGGAGGGCCTTGGGGAGCAGTACTTC. Its protein is CASSLREGLGEQYF.

The rearrangement joins TRBV27 to TRBJ2-1; 7 bases line up with TRBD2. This CDR3 contains 15 residues. The germline CDR1 and CDR2 sequences are MNHEY and SMNVEV (reference sequence). With 2 bases clipped from V and 4 bases from J, the junction kept 5 bases outside the gene matches. CDR3 DNA: TGTGCCAGCAGTTTAACTAGCGAGGGTTACAATGAGCAGTTCTTC. Its protein product is CASSLTSEGYNEQFF.

The gene calls are TRBV9 and TRBJ1-5; no firm D call. Between the trimmed V and J ends, which lost 3 bases and 2 bases, there was a span of 12 bases. The V gene's germline CDR1 is SGDLS and CDR2 YYNGEE. There are 15 residues in the CDR3. The CDR3 DNA reads as TGTGCCAGCAGCGCCGGAGGGTTGGGCAATCAGCCCCAGCATTTT. Its protein is CASSAGGLGNQPQHF.

CDR3 residues: CASSSPGSSLQETQYF. As DNA, the CDR3 is TGTGCCAGCAGCTCCCCCGGCAGCTCCCTCCAAGAGACCCAGTACTTC. V is TRBV7-6 and J is TRBJ2-5; D not resolved. The CDR3 contains 16 residues. From germline, CDR1 is SGHVS and CDR2 FNYEAQ. Trimming left V 4 bases short and J 1 base short, with 16 bases between. The full variable domain, completed using reference TRBV7-6 and TRBJ2-5, is GAGVSQSPRYKVTKRGQDVALRCDPISGHVSLYWYRQALGQGPEFLTYFNYEAQQDKSGLPNDRFSAERPEGSISTLTIQRTEQRDSAMYRCASSSPGSSLQETQYFGPGTRLLVL.

The rearrangement links TRBV6-6 to TRBJ2-7; D is ambiguous. From germline, CDR1 is MNHNY and CDR2 SVGAGI (reference sequence). The CDR3 totals 14 residues. Trimming removed 8 bases at V and 2 bases at J, with 16 bases between. CDR3 bases: TGTGCCAGCTGGCCAGGCAGAACCCCCTACGAGCAGTACTTC. Its protein is CASWPGRTPYEQYF.

The rearrangement uses TRBV6-1 and TRBJ1-2; no reliable D call. This CDR3 region has 15 residues. Trimming shortened V by 1 base and J by 2 bases, and 11 bases separated the two germline ends. Germline V gene sequence: CDR1 MNHNS, CDR2 SASEGT. This chain's CDR3 is CASSEGPEPNYGYTF. CDR3 DNA: TGTGCCAGCAGTGAAGGTCCGGAGCCGAACTATGGCTACACCTTC.

A remark on this clone: At the DNA level, this CDR3 is encoded by other sequences in the same sample as well. The chain combines TRBV27 with TRBJ2-7; D is uncertain. The CDR3 consists of 13 residues. The V end lost 3 bases, the J end lost 1 base, and 7 bases lay between the germline ends. The germline V gene has CDR1 MNHEY and CDR2 SMNVEV (reference sequence). The CDR3 sequence: CASSFAGSYEQYF. The CDR3 DNA sequence: TGTGCCAGCAGTTTTGCCGGTTCCTACGAGCAGTACTTC.